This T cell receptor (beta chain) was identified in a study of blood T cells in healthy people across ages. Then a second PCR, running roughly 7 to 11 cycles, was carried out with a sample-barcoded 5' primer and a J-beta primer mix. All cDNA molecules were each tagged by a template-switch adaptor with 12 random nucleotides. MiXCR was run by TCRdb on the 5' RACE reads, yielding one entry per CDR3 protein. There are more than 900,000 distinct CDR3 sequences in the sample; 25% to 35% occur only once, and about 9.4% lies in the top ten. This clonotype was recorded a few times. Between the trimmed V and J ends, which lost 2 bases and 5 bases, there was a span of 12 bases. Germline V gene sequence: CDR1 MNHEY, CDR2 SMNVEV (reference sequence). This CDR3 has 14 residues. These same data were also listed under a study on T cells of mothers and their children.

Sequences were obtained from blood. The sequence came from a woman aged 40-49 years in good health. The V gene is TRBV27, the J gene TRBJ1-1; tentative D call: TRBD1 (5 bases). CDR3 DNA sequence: TGTGCCAGCAGTTTAGAAGGGGTTCGTACTGAAGCTTTCTTT. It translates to CASSLEGVRTEAFF.